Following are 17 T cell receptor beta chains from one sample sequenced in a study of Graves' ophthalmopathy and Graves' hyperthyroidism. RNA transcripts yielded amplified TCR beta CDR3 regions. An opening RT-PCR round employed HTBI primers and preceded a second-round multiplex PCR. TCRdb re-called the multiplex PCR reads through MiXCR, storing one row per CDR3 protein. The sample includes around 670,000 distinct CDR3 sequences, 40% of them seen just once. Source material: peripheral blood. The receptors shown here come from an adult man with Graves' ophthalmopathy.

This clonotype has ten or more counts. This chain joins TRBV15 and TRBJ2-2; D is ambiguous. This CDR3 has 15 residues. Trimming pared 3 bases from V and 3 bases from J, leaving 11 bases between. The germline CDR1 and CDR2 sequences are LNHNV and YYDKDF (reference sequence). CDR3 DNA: TGTGCCACCAGCAGCCAAGAGCCTGACACCGGGGAGCTGTTTTTT. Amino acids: CATSSQEPDTGELFF.

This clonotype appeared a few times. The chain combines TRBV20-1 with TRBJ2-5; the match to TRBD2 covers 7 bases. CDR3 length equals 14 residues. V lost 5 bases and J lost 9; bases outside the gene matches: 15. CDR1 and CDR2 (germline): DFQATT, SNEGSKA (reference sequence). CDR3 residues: CSAELASQGSAQYF. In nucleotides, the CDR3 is TGCAGTGCTGAACTAGCGTCTCAGGGTTCGGCCCAGTACTTC.

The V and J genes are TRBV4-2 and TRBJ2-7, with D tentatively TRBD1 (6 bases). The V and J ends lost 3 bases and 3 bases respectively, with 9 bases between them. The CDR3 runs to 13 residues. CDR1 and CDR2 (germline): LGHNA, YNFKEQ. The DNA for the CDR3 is TGTGCCAGCAGCCAGGGGGCCCACTACGAGCAGTACTTC. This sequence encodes CASSQGAHYEQYF.

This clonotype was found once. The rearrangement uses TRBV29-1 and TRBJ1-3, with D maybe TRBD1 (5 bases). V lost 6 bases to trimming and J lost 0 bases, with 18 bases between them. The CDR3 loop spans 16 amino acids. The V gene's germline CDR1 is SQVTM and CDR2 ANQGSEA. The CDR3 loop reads CSVRGTGGISGNTIYF. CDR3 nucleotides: TGCAGCGTCCGAGGAACCGGGGGGATCTCTGGAAACACCATATATTTT.

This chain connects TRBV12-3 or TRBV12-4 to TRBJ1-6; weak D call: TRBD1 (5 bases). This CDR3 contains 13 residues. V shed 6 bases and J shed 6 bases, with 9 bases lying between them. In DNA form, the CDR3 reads TGTGCCAGCAGAGGGACCCTTAATTCACCCCTCCACTTT. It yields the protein CASRGTLNSPLHF.

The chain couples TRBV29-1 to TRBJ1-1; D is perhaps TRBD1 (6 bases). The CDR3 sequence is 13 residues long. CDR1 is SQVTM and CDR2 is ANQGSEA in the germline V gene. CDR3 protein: CSYSGAMNTEAFF. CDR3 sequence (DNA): TGCAGTTACTCGGGGGCCATGAACACTGAAGCTTTCTTT.

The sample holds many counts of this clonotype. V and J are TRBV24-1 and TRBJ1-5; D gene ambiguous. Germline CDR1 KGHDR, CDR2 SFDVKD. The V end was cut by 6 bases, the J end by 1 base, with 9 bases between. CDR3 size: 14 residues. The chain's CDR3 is CATSSSQSNQPQHF. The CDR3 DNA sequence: TGTGCCACCAGTTCCTCACAAAGCAATCAGCCCCAGCATTTT.

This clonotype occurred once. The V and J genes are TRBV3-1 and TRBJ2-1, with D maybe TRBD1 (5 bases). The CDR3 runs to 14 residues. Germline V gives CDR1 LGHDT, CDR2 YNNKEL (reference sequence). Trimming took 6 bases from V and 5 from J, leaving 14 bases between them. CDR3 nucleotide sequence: TGTGCCAGCAGTTCGTCAGGGCCCAACAATGAGCAGTTCTTC. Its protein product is CASSSSGPNNEQFF.

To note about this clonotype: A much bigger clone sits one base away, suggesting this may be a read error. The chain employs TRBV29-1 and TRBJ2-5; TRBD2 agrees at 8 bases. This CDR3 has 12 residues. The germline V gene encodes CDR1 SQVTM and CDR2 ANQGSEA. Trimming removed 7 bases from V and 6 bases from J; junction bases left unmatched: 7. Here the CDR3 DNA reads TGCAGCGCCGGGAGGGCGTTTCAGACCCAGTACTTC. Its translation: CSAGRAFQTQYF.

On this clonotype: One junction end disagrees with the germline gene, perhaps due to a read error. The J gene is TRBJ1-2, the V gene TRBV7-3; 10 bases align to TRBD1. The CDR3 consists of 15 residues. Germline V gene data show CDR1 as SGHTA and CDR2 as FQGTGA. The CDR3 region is CASTSHRDRGYGYTF. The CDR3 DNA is TGCGCCAGCACATCACACCGGGACAGGGGCTATGGCTACACCTTC.

The DNA of the CDR3 is TGTGCCAGCTCAGCGGGGTTTCAGGGCGAGCAGTACTTC. Translation: CASSAGFQGEQYF. The chain joins TRBV11-2 to TRBJ2-7; 7 bases match TRBD2. Looked up from germline, CDR1 is SGHAT and CDR2 is FQNNGV. The CDR3 consists of 13 residues. V trimming: 8 bases; J trimming: 6 bases; junction bases outside the gene matches: 10.

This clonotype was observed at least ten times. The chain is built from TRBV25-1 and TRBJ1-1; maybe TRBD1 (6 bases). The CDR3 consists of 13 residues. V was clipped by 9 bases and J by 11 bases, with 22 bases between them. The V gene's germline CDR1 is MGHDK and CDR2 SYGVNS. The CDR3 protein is CASEGWRGMGAFF. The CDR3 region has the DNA TGTGCCAGTGAGGGATGGAGGGGGATGGGGGCTTTCTTT.

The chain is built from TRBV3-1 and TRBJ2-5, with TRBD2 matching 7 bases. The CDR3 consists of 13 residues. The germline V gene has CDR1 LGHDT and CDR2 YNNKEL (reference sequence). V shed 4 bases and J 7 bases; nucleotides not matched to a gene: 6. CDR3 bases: TGTGCCAGCAGCCTGAGTGAGCGGGGGACCCAGTACTTC. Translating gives CASSLSERGTQYF.

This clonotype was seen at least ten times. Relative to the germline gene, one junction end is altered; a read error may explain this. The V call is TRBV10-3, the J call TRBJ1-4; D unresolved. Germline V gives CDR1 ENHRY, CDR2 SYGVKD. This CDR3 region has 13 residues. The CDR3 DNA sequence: TGTGCCAGCAGTTGGCGGGAAGGTGAAAAACTGTTTTTT. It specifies CASSWREGEKLFF.

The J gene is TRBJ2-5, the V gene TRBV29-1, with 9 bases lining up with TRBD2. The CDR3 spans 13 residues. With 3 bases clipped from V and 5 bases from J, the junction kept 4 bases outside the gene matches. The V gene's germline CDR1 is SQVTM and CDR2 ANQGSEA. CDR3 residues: CSVDAGGPETQYF. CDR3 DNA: TGCAGCGTTGATGCGGGAGGGCCGGAGACCCAGTACTTC.

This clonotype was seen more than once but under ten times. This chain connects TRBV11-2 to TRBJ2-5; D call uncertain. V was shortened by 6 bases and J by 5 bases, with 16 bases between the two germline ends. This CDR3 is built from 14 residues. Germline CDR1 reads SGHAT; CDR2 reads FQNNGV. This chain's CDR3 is CASRRAGPWETQYF. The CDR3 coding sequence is TGTGCCAGCAGAAGGGCAGGACCTTGGGAGACCCAGTACTTC. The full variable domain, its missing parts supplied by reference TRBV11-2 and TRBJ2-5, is EAGVAQSPRYKIIEKRQSVAFWCNPISGHATLYWYQQILGQGPKLLIQFQNNGVVDDSQLPKDRFSAERLKGVDSTLKIQPAKLEDSAVYLCASRRAGPWETQYFGPGTRLLVL.

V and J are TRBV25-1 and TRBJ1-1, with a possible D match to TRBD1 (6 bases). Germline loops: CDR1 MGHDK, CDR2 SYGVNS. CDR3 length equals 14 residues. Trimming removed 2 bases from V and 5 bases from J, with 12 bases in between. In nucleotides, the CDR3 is TGTGCCAGCAGTGAAGACGGGGGGCTAACTGAAGCTTTCTTT. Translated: CASSEDGGLTEAFF.